This is a list of T cell receptor beta chains from one sample in a study of cytomegalovirus exposure and HLA in healthy donors. The protocol was immunoSEQ multiplex PCR, while the TCRdb copy is restricted to in-frame clones and leaves out a portion. The sample has 100,000 to 150,000 clones, roughly nine tenths seen once. Sequenced material: PBMCs. The receptor source for this set is a woman under 30 in good health and CMV-seronegative. Each CDR3 is given with its conserved first and last residue. D genes are given only for firm matches. Only part of the rows carry a size: once, few, many, or a class if the clone is expanded.

TRBV18	-	-	TRBJ2-7	TGTGCCAGCTCACCATCCGGGTCCCACGAGCAGTACTTC	CASSPSGSHEQYF
TRBV11-2	-	TRBD2	TRBJ2-7	TGTGCCAGCAGCTTAGTGGGCACTAGCGGACTTCTTTCCTACGAGCAGTACTTC	CASSLVGTSGLLSYEQYF
TRBV7-2	-	-	TRBJ1-2	TGTGCCAGCAGCTTATATTCTCTAGAGGGCTATGGCTACACCTTC	CASSLYSLEGYGYTF
TRBV27	-	-	TRBJ2-2	TGTGCCAGCAGATGGGGACAGAACACCGGGGAGCTGTTTTTT	CASRWGQNTGELFF
TRBV6-4	-	-	TRBJ2-7	TGTGCCAGCAGTGAGACGACTAGTGGCGAGCAGTACTTC	CASSETTSGEQYF
TRBV5-6	-	TRBD2	TRBJ2-7	TGTGCCAGCAGCGATAGCGGGAGGGGAGCCTACGAGCAGTACTTC	CASSDSGRGAYEQYF
TRBV6-6	-	-	TRBJ2-3	TGTGCCAGCAGTTACGTGAGGAACACAGATACGCAGTATTTT	CASSYVRNTDTQYF
TRBV2	-	TRBD1	TRBJ1-5	TGTGCCAGCAGTGTAGCGCAGGGGGATCAGCCCCAGCATTTT	CASSVAQGDQPQHF
TRBV7-3	-	-	TRBJ1-1	TGTGCCAGCAGCCCCATAGACAGCACTGAAGCTTTCTTT	CASSPIDSTEAFF
TRBV28	-	-	TRBJ1-2	TGTGCCAGCAGCGGTCCTGGCTACACCTTC	CASSGPGYTF
TRBV11-2	-	TRBD2	TRBJ2-7	TGTGCCAGCAGCCCTATTTCAGGTGGGAGGGCCTCGCAGTACTTC	CASSPISGGRASQYF
TRBV13	-	-	TRBJ1-5	TGTGCCAGCAGCCGAACCGGGGGGATCAATCAGCCCCAGCATTTT	CASSRTGGINQPQHF
TRBV7-9	few	-	TRBJ1-5	TGTGCCAGCAGCCTGCTGGCAGGGGATGGTCAGCCCCAGCATTTT	CASSLLAGDGQPQHF
TRBV28	once	-	TRBJ2-1	TGTGCCAGCAGCGCGGGCGGGGAGCAGTTCTTC	CASSAGGEQFF
TRBV29-1	-	TRBD2	TRBJ2-7	TGCAGCGCGAAGGGACTAGCGGGAGGGCCTTGGGACGAGCAGTACTTC	CSAKGLAGGPWDEQYF
TRBV2	-	-	TRBJ2-5	TGTGCCAGCAGTGAAGGCACTCCGCAAGAGACCCAGTACTTC	CASSEGTPQETQYF
TRBV9	-	TRBD1	TRBJ1-2	TGTGCCAGCAGCGTATCCCCGACAGGGATGGATGGCTACACCTTC	CASSVSPTGMDGYTF
TRBV11-1	-	-	TRBJ2-7	TGTGCCAGCACCACTAACGCAATGGCCTCCTACGAGCAGTACTTC	CASTTNAMASYEQYF
TRBV19	-	-	TRBJ1-2	TGTGCCAGTAGTAGAGGTTCATTTTATGGCTACACCTTC	CASSRGSFYGYTF
TRBV7-9	few	TRBD1	TRBJ2-7	TGTGCCAGCAGCTCGGGACAGGGGGTCGAGCAGTACTTC	CASSSGQGVEQYF
TRBV13	-	TRBD2	TRBJ2-3	TGTGCCAGCAGCTTAAGGACTAGCGGGGGCGATACGCAGTATTTT	CASSLRTSGGDTQYF
TRBV9	-	-	TRBJ2-3	TGTGCCAGCAGCGCGGCTCCTAGCCGCACAGATACGCAGTATTTT	CASSAAPSRTDTQYF
TRBV27	-	TRBD1	TRBJ1-2	TGTGCCAGCAGAGAGACAGGGGGCCTTGGCTACACCTTC	CASRETGGLGYTF
TRBV19	few	-	TRBJ2-7	TGTGCCAGTAGCTGGGGGACATCGTCCTACGAGCAGTACTTC	CASSWGTSSYEQYF
TRBV6-5	-	TRBD2	TRBJ2-1	TGTGCCAGCAGCCAGGAGGGAGGGTGGAATGAGCAGTTCTTC	CASSQEGGWNEQFF
TRBV18	-	TRBD1	TRBJ1-4	TGTGCCAGCTCACCGGGACAGTATAATGAAAAACTGTTTTTT	CASSPGQYNEKLFF
TRBV27	-	TRBD2	TRBJ2-7	TGTGCCAGCAGTTTAAACGGGAGGGGCTCCTACGAGCAGTACTTC	CASSLNGRGSYEQYF
TRBV5-1	-	-	TRBJ2-3	TGCGCCAGCAGCTTGGGACAGAACACAGATACGCAGTATTTT	CASSLGQNTDTQYF
TRBV6-5	-	TRBD1	TRBJ2-7	TGTGCCTCCCAACTGGACAGGTTATCCTACGAGCAGTACTTC	CASQLDRLSYEQYF
TRBV28	few	-	TRBJ2-4	TGTGCCAGCATCCGTTACGGGGGAAGTAACATTCAGTACTTC	CASIRYGGSNIQYF
TRBV5-6	-	TRBD2	TRBJ2-3	TGTGCCAGCAGCTTGTGGGCTAGCGGGAGAAGGGGGAAAGATACGCAGTATTTT	CASSLWASGRRGKDTQYF
TRBV4-1	-	-	TRBJ2-3	TGCGCCAGCAGCTACGTTCCGGGGGTGAGCACAGATACGCAGTATTTT	CASSYVPGVSTDTQYF
TRBV6-6	-	TRBD1	TRBJ1-2	TGTGCCAGCAGTTACTCTCCTGGACAGGGTGATGGCTACACCTTC	CASSYSPGQGDGYTF
TRBV19	-	TRBD1	TRBJ2-3	TGTGCCAGTAGTATGGCGGGACAGGGTACAGATACGCAGTATTTT	CASSMAGQGTDTQYF
TRBV29-1	once	TRBD1	TRBJ1-2	TGCAGCGCCCCTGACCCGGGACAGGGGCGGTGGGGCTACACCTTC	CSAPDPGQGRWGYTF
TRBV6-1	once	-	TRBJ1-2	TGTGCCAGCAACCTGAGGGGGTCGGGCTACACCTTC	CASNLRGSGYTF
TRBV27	-	TRBD1	TRBJ1-1	TGTGCCAGCAGTTTAATGTTCGGACAGGGGTTTCGGGCTTTCTTT	CASSLMFGQGFRAFF
TRBV6-1	-	-	TRBJ2-3	TGTGCCAGCAGTAAGGACTTGGATACGCAGTATTTT	CASSKDLDTQYF
TRBV9	-	-	TRBJ2-3	TGTGCCAGCAGCGTAGATGCGGGCCCCACAGATACGCAGTATTTT	CASSVDAGPTDTQYF
TRBV30	-	-	TRBJ2-7	TGTGCCTGGAGTCGGGACACAGCCTACGAGCAGTACTTC	CAWSRDTAYEQYF
TRBV2	-	-	TRBJ2-4	TGTGCCAGCAGTGATCTGAGCGCCAGACAGTACTTC	CASSDLSARQYF
TRBV29-1	few	-	TRBJ1-2	TGCAGCGTTGGCGGGGATGGCTACACCTTC	CSVGGDGYTF
TRBV6-5	-	TRBD1	TRBJ2-6	TGTGCCAGCAGTTCACAGGGGGTTGGGGCCAACGTCCTGACTTTC	CASSSQGVGANVLTF
TRBV4-1	-	TRBD1	TRBJ1-2	TGCGCCAGCAGCCAAGATGCCCCAGGGGGCTTAGGCTACACCTTC	CASSQDAPGGLGYTF
TRBV5-1	-	TRBD1	TRBJ1-2	TGCGCCAGCAGCTTGGCCTTGACAGGGGAGAACTATGGCTACACCTTC	CASSLALTGENYGYTF
TRBV12-5	-	TRBD2	TRBJ2-1	TGTGCTAGTGGTTCGGCCGGGACTAGCTCCTACAATGAGCAGTTCTTC	CASGSAGTSSYNEQFF
TRBV5-1	many	-	TRBJ1-2	TGCGCCAGCAGCTTGAAGCCGGGTGAGGGCTACACCTTC	CASSLKPGEGYTF
TRBV10-3	-	TRBD2	TRBJ2-1	TGTGCCATCAGTTCTCTAGCGGGCTCCTACAATGAGCAGTTCTTC	CAISSLAGSYNEQFF
TRBV19	-	-	TRBJ2-7	TGTGCCAGTAGTGACGGGGGGCCCTACGAGCAGTACTTC	CASSDGGPYEQYF